Presented here are 18 T cell receptor beta chains from one specimen sequenced in a study of vaccination and CD4 T cells after COVID-19. No antigens are known for them. Treatment in this sample: roughly ten-day PBMC culture with coronavirus spike peptide pools or control peptides (ViraFEST assay). CD4+ T cells that had been cultured provided DNA sequenced with the Oncomine TCR Beta short-read assay. TCRdb re-called the PCR reads through MiXCR, storing one row per CDR3 protein. The table lists about 15,000 distinct CDR3 sequences, roughly 74% of them singletons. The material was CD4+ T cells from blood, cultured in vitro, obtained after SARS-CoV-2 vaccination. The receptors here all came from a human donor who received a COVID-19 vaccine.

This chain joins TRBV27 and TRBJ1-3, with D perhaps TRBD1 (5 bases). Deletions cut 0 bases from V and 0 bases from J, with 9 bases between. The CDR3 is made up of 16 amino acids. In germline, CDR1 is MNHEY, CDR2 SMNVEV (reference sequence). CDR3 loop: CASSLSGGHSGNTIYF. The CDR3 DNA is TGTGCCAGCAGTTTATCGGGCGGACACTCTGGAAACACCATATATTTT.

The chain recombines TRBV28 with TRBJ1-4; 8 nucleotides agree with TRBD1. The CDR3 runs to 16 residues. J gave up 7 bases and V 2 bases, and 9 bases lay outside the gene matches. Germline assignment: CDR1 MDHEN and CDR2 SYDVKM. CDR3 nucleotide sequence: TGTGCCAGCAGTTTAGACAGGGGCAACATCCCTGAAAAACTGTTTTTT. Translating it yields CASSLDRGNIPEKLFF.

The V gene is TRBV7-6, the J gene TRBJ2-5; 10 bases are a match to TRBD2. The V gene's germline CDR1 is SGHVS and CDR2 FNYEAQ. This CDR3 region has 17 residues. The V and J ends lost 1 base and 1 base, in that order; junction bases with no gene match: 6. CDR3 amino acids: CASSLGLAGAGQETQYF. The CDR3 region has the DNA TGTGCCAGCAGCTTAGGGCTAGCGGGGGCGGGCCAAGAGACCCAGTACTTC.

V gene TRBV20-1 combines with J gene TRBJ1-6; 7 bases fit TRBD1. CDR1 and CDR2 (germline): DFQATT, SNEGSKA (reference sequence). CDR3 length equals 17 residues. V dropped 0 bases and J dropped 9; count of bases not matched to a gene: 14. The CDR3 loop reads CSARDPRQGGIGSPLHF. The CDR3 DNA is TGCAGTGCTAGAGACCCTAGACAGGGCGGTATCGGTTCACCCCTCCACTTT.

The chain recombines TRBV19 with TRBJ2-2; D remains unclear. Trimming stripped 5 bases from V and 3 bases from J, with 4 bases between. The length of the CDR3 is 12 residues. The germline CDR1 and CDR2 sequences are LNHDA and SQIVND (reference sequence). CDR3 residues: CASSRYTGELFF. The CDR3 nucleotides read TGTGCCAGTAGTCGCTACACCGGGGAGCTGTTTTTT.

The chain carries TRBV7-8 and TRBJ1-2; no reliable D call. Germline V gene lookup returns CDR1 SGHVS and CDR2 FQNEAQ. The CDR3 loop spans 20 amino acids. The germline V and J ends were trimmed by 1 base and 0 bases, with 24 bases remaining between them. Written as DNA, the CDR3 is TGTGCCAGCAGCTTAGTGGGAGGCAGCAGACCAAAAAAAGCTAACTATGGCTACACCTTC. Protein: CASSLVGGSRPKKANYGYTF.

The chain couples TRBV7-8 to TRBJ2-3; 10 nucleotides line up with TRBD2. The V gene end was trimmed by 1 base and the J gene end by 4 bases; junction bases not matched to a gene: 5. Germline CDR1 and CDR2: SGHVS and FQNEAQ. The CDR3 extends over 16 amino acids. In nucleotides, the CDR3 is TGTGCCAGCAGCTTAGTGAGCGGGGGGGCTGCAGATACGCAGTATTTT. As protein: CASSLVSGGAADTQYF.

This CDR3 is CASSLGTGDPNTDTQYF. The CDR3 DNA reads TGTGCCAGCAGCTTGGGGACAGGGGACCCCAACACAGATACGCAGTATTTT. V usage is TRBV7-8 and J usage is TRBJ2-3; 10 bases map to TRBD1. This CDR3 is built from 17 residues. The germline V gene has CDR1 SGHVS and CDR2 FQNEAQ. V lost 3 bases and J lost 2; bases outside the gene matches: 8.

The sample holds a few counts of this clonotype. The chain links TRBV24-1 to TRBJ1-2; D gene uncertain. CDR1 and CDR2 (germline): KGHDR, SFDVKD. The CDR3 spans 14 residues. Trimming removed 2 bases at V and 1 base at J, with 7 bases between. CDR3 residues: CATSDYGINYGYTF. The CDR3, as DNA: TGTGCCACCAGTGATTACGGGATTAACTATGGCTACACCTTC.

V and J are TRBV6-1 and TRBJ1-3; possibly TRBD1 for D (5 bases). The CDR3 totals 15 residues. Germline loops: CDR1 MNHNS, CDR2 SASEGT. V was trimmed by 5 bases and J by 4 bases, leaving 15 bases between them. CDR3 in DNA: TGTGCCAGCAGTCTCGCTGAGGCAGGGGGAAACACCATATATTTT. Encoded protein: CASSLAEAGGNTIYF.

This chain uses TRBV4-2 with TRBJ2-7; D is unclear. CDR3 length: 13 amino acids. Germline assignment: CDR1 LGHNA and CDR2 YNFKEQ. Trimming took off 1 base at V and 5 bases at J, with 9 bases between the two ends. CDR3 sequence: CASSQGPLDEQYF. CDR3 nucleotide sequence: TGTGCCAGCAGCCAAGGACCTCTGGACGAGCAGTACTTC.

The count of this clonotype is one. The chain links TRBV20-1 to TRBJ2-2; D gene ambiguous. Germline CDR1 reads DFQATT; CDR2 reads SNEGSKA (reference sequence). The CDR3 length is 15 residues. V was trimmed by 4 bases and J by 4 bases, leaving 16 bases between them. CDR3 sequence (DNA): TGCAGTGCTATGAACCCTAACATTATCACCGGGGAGCTGTTTTTT. Its translation: CSAMNPNIITGELFF.

The chain couples TRBV12-3 or TRBV12-4 to TRBJ1-2; D is ambiguous. CDR3 length: 15 amino acids. V lost 4 bases, J lost 8 bases, and 20 bases lay in between. CDR3 sequence: CASSSSIIQTRGYTF. For the CDR3, the DNA is TGTGCCAGCAGTTCGAGTATCATCCAAACCCGGGGCTACACCTTC.

The V call is TRBV30, the J call TRBJ2-2, with D perhaps matching TRBD2 (6 bases). CDR1 is GTSNPN, CDR2 SVGIG, per germline (reference sequence). The CDR3 covers 14 residues. Trimming took 3 bases from V and 0 from J, leaving 8 bases between them. The CDR3: CAWSRLANTGELFF. CDR3 in DNA: TGTGCCTGGAGCCGACTAGCGAACACCGGGGAGCTGTTTTTT.

The chain is built from TRBV30 and TRBJ2-7, with a tentative D call TRBD2 (6 bases). The V gene's germline CDR1 is GTSNPN and CDR2 SVGIG (reference sequence). Trimming stripped 2 bases from V and 4 bases from J, with 9 bases between. The CDR3 sequence is 12 residues long. The CDR3, as DNA: TGTGCCTGGAGTTCTGGGGGGTACGAGCAGTACTTC. Translation: CAWSSGGYEQYF.

This chain connects TRBV20-1 to TRBJ2-3; 14 nucleotides align to TRBD2. The CDR3 extends over 13 amino acids. Losses at the gene ends were 5 bases for V and 6 bases for J; bases not matched to a gene: 1. Per the germline V gene, CDR1 is DFQATT and CDR2 is SNEGSKA (reference sequence). The CDR3 region has the DNA TGCAGTGCTCGACTAGCGGGGGGGGATACGCAGTATTTT. Translated, it gives CSARLAGGDTQYF.

This clonotype occurred a few times. The genes are TRBV20-1 and TRBJ1-1; D is perhaps TRBD1 (5 bases). The CDR3 has 12 residues. Germline V lookup: CDR1 DFQATT, CDR2 SNEGSKA (reference sequence). With 6 bases removed from V and 4 bases from J, the gap between germline ends came to 12 bases. The CDR3 region is CSASGGVTEAFF. The CDR3, as DNA: TGCAGTGCGAGCGGAGGGGTCACTGAAGCTTTCTTT.

This clonotype showed up just a few times. This chain joins TRBV30 and TRBJ1-5; D unresolved. The germline V gene has CDR1 GTSNPN and CDR2 SVGIG (reference sequence). The CDR3 has 14 amino acids. V lost 1 base to trimming and J lost 1 base, with 8 bases between them. As DNA, the CDR3 is TGTGCCTGGAGTGGGGTCAACAGCAATCAGCCCCAGCATTTT. This encodes CAWSGVNSNQPQHF.